This TCR delta chain was identified in a study of γδ T cells in repeated Plasmodium falciparum infection. General study findings and limits: Waves of new clonotype selection appeared after repeated controlled infections in Vdelta2-negative, largely Vdelta1+, gammadelta T cells. Compared with Australian children, Malian Vdelta2-negative repertoires seemed more clonal, less diverse, less shared.

The CDR3 consists of 16 residues. Germline loops: CDR1 GEAIGNYY, CDR2 EKD. In the case of this clone: Its antigen is not known. This likely came from a read error, as a far larger clone is one base away. Other DNA sequences in the sample encode the same CDR3.

Gammadelta T cells were flow-sorted from PBMC into Vgamma9/Vdelta2+ and Vdelta2-negative populations for bulk analysis. Each sorted gammadelta sample had TRG and TRD chains sequenced. TCRdb ran CATT on the multiplex PCR reads. The table has 75,000 to 95,000 delta-chain clones, roughly 0.98% seen once. The sequenced sample was gamma-delta T cells from blood. No J gene was called, and the V gene is TRDV2; TRDD3 is the table's D call and was not checked against the DNA. The clonotype comes from a pool of human donors (malaria-infected and uninfected, not separated). The CDR3 coding sequence is TGTGCCTGTGACACCGGGAGGATCTTTGGGACCGATAAGCTCATCTTT. As protein: CACDTGRIFGTDKLIF.